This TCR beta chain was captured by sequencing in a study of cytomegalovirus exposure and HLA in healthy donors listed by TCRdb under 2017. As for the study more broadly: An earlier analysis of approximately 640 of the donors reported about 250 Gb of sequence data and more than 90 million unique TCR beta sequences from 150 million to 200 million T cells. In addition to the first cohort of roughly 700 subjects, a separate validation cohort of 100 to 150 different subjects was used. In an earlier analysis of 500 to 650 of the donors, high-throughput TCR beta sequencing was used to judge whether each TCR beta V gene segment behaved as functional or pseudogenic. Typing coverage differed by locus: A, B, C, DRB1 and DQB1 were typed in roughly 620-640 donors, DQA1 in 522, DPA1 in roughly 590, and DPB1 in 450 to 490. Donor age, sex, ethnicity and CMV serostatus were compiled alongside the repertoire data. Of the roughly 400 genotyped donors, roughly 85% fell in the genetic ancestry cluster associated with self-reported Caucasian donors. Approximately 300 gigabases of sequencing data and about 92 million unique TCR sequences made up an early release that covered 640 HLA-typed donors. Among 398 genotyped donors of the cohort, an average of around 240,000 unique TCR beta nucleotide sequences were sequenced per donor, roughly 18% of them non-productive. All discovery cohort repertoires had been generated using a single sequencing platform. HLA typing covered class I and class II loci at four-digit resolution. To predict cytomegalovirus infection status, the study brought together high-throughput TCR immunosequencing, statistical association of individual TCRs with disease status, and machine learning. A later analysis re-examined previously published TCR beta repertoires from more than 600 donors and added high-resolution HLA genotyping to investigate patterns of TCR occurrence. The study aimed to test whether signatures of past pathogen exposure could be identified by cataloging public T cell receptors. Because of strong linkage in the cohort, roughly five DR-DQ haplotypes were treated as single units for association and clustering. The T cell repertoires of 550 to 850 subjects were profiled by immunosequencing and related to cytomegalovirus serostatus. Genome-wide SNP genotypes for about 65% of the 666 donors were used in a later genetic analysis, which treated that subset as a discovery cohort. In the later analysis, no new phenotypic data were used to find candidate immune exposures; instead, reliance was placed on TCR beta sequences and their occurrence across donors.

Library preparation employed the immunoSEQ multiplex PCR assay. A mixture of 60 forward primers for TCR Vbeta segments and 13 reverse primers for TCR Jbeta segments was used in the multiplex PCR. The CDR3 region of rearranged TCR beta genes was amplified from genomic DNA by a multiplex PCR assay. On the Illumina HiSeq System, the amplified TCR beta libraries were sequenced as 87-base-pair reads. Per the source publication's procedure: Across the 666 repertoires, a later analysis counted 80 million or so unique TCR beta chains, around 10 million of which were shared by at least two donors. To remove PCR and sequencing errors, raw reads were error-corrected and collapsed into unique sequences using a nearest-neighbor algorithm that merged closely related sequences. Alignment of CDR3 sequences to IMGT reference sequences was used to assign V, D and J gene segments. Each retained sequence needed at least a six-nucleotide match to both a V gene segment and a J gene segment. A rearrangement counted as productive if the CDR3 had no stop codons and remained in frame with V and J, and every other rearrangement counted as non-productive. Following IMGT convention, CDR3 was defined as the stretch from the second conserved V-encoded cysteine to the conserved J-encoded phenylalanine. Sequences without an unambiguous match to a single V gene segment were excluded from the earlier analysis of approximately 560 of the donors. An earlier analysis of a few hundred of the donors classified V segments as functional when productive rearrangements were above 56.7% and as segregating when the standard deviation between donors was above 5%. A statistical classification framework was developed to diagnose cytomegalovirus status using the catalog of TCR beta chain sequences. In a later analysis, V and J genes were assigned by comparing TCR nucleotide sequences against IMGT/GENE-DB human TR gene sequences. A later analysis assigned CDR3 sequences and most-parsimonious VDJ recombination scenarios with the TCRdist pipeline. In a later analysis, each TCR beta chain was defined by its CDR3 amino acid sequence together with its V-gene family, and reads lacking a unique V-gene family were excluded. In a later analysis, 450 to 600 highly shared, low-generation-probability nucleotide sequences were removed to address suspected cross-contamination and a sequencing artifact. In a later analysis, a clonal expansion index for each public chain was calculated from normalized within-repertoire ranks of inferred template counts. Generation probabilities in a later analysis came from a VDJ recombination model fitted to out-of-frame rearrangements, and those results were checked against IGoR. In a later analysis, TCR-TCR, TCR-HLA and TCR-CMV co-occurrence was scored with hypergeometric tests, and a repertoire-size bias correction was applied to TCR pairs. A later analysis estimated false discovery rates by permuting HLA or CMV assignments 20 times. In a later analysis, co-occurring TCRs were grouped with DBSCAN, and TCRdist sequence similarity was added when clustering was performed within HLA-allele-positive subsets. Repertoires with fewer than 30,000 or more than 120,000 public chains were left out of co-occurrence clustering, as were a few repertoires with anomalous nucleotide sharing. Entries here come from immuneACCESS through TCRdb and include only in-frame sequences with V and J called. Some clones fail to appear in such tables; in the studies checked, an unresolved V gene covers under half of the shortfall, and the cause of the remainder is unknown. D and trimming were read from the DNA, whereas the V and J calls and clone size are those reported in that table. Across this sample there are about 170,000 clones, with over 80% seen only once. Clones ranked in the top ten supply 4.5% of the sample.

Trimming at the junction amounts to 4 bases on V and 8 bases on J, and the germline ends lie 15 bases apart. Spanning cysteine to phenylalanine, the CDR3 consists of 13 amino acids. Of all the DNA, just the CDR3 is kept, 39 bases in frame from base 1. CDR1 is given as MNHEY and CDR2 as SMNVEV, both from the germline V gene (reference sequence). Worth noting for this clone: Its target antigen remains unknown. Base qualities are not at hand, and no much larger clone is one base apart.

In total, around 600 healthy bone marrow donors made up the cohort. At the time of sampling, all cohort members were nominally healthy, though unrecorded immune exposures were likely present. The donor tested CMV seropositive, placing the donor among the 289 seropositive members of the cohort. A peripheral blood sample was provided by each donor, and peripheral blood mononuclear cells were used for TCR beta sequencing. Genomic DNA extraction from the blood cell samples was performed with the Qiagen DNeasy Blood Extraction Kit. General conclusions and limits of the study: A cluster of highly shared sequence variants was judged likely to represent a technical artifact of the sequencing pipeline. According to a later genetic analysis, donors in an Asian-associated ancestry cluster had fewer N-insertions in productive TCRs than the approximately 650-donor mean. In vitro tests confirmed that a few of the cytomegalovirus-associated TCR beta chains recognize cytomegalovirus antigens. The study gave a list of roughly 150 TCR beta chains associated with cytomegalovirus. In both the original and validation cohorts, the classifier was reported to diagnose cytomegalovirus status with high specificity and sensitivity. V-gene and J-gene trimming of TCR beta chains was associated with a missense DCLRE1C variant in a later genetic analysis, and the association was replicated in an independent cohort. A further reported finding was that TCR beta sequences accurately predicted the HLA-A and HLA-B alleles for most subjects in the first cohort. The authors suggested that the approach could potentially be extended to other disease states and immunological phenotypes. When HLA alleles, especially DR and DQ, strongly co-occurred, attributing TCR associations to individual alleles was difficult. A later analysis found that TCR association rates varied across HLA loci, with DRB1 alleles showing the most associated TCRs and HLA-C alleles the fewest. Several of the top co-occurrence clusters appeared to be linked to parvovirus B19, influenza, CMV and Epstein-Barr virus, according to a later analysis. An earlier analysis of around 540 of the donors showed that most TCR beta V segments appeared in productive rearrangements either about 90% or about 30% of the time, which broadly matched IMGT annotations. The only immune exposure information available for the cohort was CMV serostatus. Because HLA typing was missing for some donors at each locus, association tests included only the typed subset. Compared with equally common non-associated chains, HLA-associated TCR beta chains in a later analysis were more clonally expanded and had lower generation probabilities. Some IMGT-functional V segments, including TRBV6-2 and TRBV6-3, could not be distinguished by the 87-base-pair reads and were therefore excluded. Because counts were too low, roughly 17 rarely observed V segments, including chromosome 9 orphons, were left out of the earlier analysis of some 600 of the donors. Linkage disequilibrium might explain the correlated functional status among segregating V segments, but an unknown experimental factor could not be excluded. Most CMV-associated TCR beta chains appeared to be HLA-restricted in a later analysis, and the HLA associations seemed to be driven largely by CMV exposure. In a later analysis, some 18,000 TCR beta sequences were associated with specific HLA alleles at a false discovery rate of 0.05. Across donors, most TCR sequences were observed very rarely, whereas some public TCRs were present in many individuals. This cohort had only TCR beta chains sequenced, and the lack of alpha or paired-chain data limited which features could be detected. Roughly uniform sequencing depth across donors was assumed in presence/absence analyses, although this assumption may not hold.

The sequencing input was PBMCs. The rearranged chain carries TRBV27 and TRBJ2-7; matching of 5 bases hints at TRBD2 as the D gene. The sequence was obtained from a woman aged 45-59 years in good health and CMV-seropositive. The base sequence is TGTGCCAGCAGTTCCTCCCCTAGCAGCCAGCAGTACTTC. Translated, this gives CASSSSPSSQQYF.